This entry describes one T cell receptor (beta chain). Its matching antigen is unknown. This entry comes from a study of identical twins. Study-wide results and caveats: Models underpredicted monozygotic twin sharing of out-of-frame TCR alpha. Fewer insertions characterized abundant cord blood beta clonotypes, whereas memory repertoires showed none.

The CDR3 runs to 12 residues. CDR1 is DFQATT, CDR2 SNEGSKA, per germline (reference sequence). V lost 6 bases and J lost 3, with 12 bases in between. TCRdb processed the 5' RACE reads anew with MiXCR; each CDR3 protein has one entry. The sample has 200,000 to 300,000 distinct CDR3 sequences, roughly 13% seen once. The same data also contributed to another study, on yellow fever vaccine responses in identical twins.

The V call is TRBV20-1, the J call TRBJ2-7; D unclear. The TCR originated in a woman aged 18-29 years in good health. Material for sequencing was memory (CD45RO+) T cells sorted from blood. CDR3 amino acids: CSAAENHYEQYF. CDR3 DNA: TGCAGTGCAGCCGAAAACCACTACGAGCAGTACTTC.